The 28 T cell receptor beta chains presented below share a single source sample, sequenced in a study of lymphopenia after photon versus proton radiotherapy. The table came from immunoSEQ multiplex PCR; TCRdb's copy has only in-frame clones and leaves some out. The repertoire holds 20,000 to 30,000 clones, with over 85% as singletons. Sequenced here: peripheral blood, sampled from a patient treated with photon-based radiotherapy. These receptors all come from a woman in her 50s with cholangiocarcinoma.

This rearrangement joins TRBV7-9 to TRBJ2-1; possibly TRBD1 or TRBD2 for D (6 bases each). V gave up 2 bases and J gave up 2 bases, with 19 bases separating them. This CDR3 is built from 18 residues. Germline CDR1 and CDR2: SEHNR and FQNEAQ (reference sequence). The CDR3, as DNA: TGTGCCAGCAGCTTACGCCGACCGGGGGCGGGGACCTACAATGAGCAGTTCTTC. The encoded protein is CASSLRRPGAGTYNEQFF.

As DNA, the CDR3 is TGTGCCAGCAGCTTAGCAGGGTATGAGGAAAAACTGTTTTTT. Its translation is CASSLAGYEEKLFF. The rearrangement uses TRBV5-6 and TRBJ1-4, with a tentative D call TRBD1 (5 bases). This CDR3 is 14 amino acids long. Trimming took 2 bases from V and 8 from J, leaving 13 bases between them. The germline V gene has CDR1 SGHDT and CDR2 YYEEEE.

The CDR3 here is CASSLGQETQYF. CDR3 DNA: TGTGCCAGCAGCTTAGGACAAGAGACCCAGTACTTC. The chain uses TRBV7-8 and TRBJ2-5, with D hard to call. V gave up 1 base and J gave up 2 bases, with 2 bases separating them. CDR1 SGHVS and CDR2 FQNEAQ come from the germline V gene. CDR3 length: 12 residues.

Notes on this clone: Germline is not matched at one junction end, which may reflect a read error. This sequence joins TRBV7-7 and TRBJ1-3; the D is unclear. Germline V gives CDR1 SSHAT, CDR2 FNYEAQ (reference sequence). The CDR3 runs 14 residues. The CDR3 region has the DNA TGTGCTAGCAGTCCAGGAAGCCCTGGAAACACCATATATTTT. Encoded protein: CASSPGSPGNTIYF.

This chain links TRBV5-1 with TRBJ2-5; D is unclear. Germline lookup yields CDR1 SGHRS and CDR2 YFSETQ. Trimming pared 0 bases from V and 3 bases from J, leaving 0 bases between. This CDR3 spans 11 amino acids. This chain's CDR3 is CASSLEETQYF. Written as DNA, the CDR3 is TGCGCCAGCAGCTTGGAAGAGACCCAGTACTTC.

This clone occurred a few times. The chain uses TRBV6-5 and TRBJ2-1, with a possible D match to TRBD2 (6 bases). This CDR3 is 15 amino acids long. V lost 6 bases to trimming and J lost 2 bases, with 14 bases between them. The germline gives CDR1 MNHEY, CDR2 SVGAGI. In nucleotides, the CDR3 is TGTGCCAGCAGCCTCCGGGGGAACACCTACAATGAGCAGTTCTTC. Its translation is CASSLRGNTYNEQFF.

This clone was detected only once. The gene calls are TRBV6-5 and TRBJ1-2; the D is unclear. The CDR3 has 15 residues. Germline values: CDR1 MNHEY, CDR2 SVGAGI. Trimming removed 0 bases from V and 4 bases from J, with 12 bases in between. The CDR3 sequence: CASSYSSLLGYGYTF. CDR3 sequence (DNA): TGTGCCAGCAGTTACTCCAGCTTACTAGGCTATGGCTACACCTTC.

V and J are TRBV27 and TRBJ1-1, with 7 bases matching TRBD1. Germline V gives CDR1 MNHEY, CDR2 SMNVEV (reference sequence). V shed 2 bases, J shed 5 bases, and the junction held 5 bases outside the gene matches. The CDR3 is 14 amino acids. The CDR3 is CASSLRDRRTEAFF. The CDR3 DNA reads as TGTGCCAGCAGTTTACGGGACAGAAGGACTGAAGCTTTCTTT.

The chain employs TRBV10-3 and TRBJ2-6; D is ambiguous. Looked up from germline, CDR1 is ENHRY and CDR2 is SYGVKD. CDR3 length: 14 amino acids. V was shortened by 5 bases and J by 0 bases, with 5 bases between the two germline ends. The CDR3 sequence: CAISSDSGANVLTF. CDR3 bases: TGTGCCATCAGTTCGGACTCTGGGGCCAACGTCCTGACTTTC.

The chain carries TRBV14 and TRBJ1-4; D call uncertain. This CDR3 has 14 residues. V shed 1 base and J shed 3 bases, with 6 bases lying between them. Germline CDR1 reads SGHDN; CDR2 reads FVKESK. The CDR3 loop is CASSQGWANEKLFF. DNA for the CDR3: TGTGCCAGCAGCCAAGGGTGGGCTAATGAAAAACTGTTTTTT.

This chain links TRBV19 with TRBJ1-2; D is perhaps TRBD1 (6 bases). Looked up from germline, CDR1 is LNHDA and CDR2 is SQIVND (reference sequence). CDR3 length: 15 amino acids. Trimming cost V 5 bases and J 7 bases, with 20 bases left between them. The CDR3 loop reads CASSGGTTGMGGYTF. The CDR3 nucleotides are TGTGCCAGTAGTGGGGGAACCACAGGGATGGGTGGCTACACCTTC.

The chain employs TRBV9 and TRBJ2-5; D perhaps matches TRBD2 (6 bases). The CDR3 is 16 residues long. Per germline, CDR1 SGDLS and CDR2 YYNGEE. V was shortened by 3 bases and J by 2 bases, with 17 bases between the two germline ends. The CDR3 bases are TGTGCCAGCAGCGCGAGTGGAGGGGACTCACAAGAGACCCAGTACTTC. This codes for CASSASGGDSQETQYF.

The CDR3 here is CASNPGGLAGVNEQFF. The CDR3 bases are TGTGCCAGTAATCCCGGGGGTCTAGCGGGGGTCAATGAGCAGTTCTTC. This chain uses TRBV2 with TRBJ2-1; TRBD2 matches 10 bases. J was trimmed by 6 bases and V by 9 bases; bases with no gene match: 14. The CDR3 length is 16 residues. Germline V gene data show CDR1 as SNHLY and CDR2 as FYNNEI.

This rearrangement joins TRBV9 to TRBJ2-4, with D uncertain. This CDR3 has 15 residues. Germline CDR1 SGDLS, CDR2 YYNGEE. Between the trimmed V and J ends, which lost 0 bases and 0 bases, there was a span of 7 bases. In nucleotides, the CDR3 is TGTGCCAGCAGCGTAGAAAGTGTAGCCAAAAACATTCAGTACTTC. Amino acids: CASSVESVAKNIQYF. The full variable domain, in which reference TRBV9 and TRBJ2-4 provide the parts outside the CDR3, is DSGVTQTPKHLITATGQRVTLRCSPRSGDLSVYWYQQSLDQGLQFLIQYYNGEERAKGNILERFSAQQFPDLHSELNLSSLELGDSALYFCASSVESVAKNIQYFGAGTRLSVL.

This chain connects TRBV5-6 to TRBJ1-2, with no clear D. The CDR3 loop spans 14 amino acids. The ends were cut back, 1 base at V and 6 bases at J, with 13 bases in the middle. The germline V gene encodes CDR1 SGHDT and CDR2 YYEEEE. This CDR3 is CASSLPRERHGYTF. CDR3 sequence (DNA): TGTGCCAGCAGCTTGCCACGAGAACGTCATGGCTACACCTTC. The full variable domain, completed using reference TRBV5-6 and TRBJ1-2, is DAGVTQSPTHLIKTRGQQVTLRCSPKSGHDTVSWYQQALGQGPQFIFQYYEEEERQRGNFPDRFSGHQFPNYSSELNVNALLLGDSALYLCASSLPRERHGYTFGSGTRLTVV.

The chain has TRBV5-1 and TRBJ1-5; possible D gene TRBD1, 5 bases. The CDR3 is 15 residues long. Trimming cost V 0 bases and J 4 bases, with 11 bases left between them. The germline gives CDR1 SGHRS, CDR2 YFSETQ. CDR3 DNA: TGCGCCAGCAGCTTGGCCACAGGATTGAATCAGCCCCAGCATTTT. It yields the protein CASSLATGLNQPQHF.

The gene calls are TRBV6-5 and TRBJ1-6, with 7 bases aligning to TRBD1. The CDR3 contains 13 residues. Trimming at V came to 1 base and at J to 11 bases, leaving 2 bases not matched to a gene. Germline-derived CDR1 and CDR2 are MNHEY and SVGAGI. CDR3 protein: CASSYFQGAPLHF. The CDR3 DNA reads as TGTGCCAGCAGTTACTTCCAGGGGGCACCCCTCCACTTT.

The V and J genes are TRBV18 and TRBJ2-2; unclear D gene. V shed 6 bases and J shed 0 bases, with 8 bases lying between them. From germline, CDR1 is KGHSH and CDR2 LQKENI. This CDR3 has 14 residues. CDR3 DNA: TGTGCCAGCTCCAATTTCGCGAACACCGGGGAGCTGTTTTTT. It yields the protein CASSNFANTGELFF.

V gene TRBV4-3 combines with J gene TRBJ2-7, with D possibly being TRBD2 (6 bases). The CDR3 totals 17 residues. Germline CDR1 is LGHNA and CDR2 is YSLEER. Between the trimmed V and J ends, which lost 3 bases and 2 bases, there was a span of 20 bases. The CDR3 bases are TGCGCCAGCAGCCACTTCGATTCGGCTAGCGCAGCCTACGAGCAGTACTTC. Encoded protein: CASSHFDSASAAYEQYF.

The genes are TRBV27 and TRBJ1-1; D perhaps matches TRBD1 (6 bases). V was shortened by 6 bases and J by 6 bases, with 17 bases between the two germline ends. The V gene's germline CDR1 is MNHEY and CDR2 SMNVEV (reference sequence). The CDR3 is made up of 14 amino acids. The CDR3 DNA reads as TGTGCCAGCAGGATTAGGGGGTTCCTTCCTGAAGCTTTCTTT. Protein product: CASRIRGFLPEAFF.

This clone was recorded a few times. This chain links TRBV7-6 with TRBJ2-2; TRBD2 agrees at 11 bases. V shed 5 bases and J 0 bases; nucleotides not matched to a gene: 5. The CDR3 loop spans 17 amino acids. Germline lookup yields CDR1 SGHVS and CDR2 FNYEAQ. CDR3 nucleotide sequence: TGTGCCAGCAGCCCCAGTAGCGGGGGGGCGAACACCGGGGAGCTGTTTTTT. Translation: CASSPSSGGANTGELFF.

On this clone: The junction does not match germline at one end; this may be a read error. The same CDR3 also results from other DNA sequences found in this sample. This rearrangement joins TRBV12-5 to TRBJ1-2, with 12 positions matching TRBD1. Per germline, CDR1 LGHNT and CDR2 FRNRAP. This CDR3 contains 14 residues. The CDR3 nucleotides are TGTGCCAGTGGTTTGGGACAGGGGGCAAAAGGCTACACCTTC. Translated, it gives CASGLGQGAKGYTF.

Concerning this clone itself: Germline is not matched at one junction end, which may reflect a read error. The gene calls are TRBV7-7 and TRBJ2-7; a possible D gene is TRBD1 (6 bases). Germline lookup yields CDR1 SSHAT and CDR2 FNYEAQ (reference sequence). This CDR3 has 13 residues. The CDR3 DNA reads TGTGCTAGCAGCTTGGGTACAGGGTACGAGCAGTACTTC. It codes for CASSLGTGYEQYF.

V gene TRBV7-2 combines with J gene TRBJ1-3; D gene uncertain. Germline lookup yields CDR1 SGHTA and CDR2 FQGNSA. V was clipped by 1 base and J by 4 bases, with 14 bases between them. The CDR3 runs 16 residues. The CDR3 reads CASSLVRRASGNTIYF. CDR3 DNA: TGTGCCAGCAGCTTAGTAAGAAGGGCTTCCGGAAACACCATATATTTT.

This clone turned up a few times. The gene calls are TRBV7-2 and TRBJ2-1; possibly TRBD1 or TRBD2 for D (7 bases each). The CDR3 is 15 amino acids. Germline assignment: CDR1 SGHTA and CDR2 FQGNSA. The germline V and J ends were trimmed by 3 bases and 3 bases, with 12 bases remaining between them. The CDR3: CASSLGGGVYNEQFF. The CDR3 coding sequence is TGTGCCAGCAGCTTGGGAGGGGGCGTCTACAATGAGCAGTTCTTC.

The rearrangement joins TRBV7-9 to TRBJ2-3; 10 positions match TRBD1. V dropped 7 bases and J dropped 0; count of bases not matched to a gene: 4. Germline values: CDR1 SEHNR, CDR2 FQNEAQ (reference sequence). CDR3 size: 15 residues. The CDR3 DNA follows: TGTGCCAGCATCCGGACAGGGGGAAGCACAGATACGCAGTATTTT. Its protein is CASIRTGGSTDTQYF.

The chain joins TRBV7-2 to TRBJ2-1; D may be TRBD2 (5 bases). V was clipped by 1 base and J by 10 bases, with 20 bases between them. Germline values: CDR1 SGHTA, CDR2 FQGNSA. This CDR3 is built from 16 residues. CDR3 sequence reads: CASSLGRTARAAEQFF. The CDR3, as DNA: TGTGCCAGCAGCTTAGGGAGGACGGCAAGGGCCGCCGAGCAGTTCTTC.

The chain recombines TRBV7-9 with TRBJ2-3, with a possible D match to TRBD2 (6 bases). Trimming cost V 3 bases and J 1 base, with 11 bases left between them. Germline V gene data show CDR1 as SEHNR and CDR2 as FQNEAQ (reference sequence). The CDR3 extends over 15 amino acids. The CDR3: CASSFRGGGTDTQYF. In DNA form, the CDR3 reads TGTGCCAGCAGCTTTAGGGGCGGGGGCACAGATACGCAGTATTTT.